The clone carrying this TCR beta chain turned up a few times. Its antigen is not identified. Profiling relied on immunoSEQ multiplex PCR, and the TCRdb table lists in-frame clones only, not all of them. This sample yields about 140,000 clones, of which around nine tenths are seen a single time; roughly 1.8% belongs to the top ten. The data were taken from a study of T cell responses to AZD1222 COVID-19 vaccine. CDR1 and CDR2 from the germline V gene are SGHTS and YDEGEE. The CDR3 runs to 13 residues. The germline V and J ends were trimmed by 0 bases and 7 bases, with 5 bases remaining between them. Points from the study as a whole: Spike-specific TCR depth and breadth grew after two AZD1222 doses. Unmutated variant regions are reportedly the target of nearly half of TCRs that are spike-specific. Repertoires were obtained solely post-peak T cell response.

Recipients boosted at about 4 weeks or about 12 weeks are pooled. This sequence was found in an adult who received the AZD1222 COVID-19 vaccine. The gene calls are TRBV5-8 and TRBJ1-6; no clear D. Sequencing used peripheral blood, obtained 28 days after the second AZD1222 dose. The CDR3 bases are TGTGCCAGCAGCTTGGCCGGAAATTCACCCCTCCACTTT. Its protein is CASSLAGNSPLHF. The entire variable domain, with the rest obtained from reference TRBV5-8 and TRBJ1-6, is as follows: EAGVTQSPTHLIKTRGQQATLRCSPISGHTSVYWYQQALGLGLQFLLWYDEGEERNRGNFPPRFSGRQFPNYSSELNVNALELEDSALYLCASSLAGNSPLHFGNGTRLTVT.